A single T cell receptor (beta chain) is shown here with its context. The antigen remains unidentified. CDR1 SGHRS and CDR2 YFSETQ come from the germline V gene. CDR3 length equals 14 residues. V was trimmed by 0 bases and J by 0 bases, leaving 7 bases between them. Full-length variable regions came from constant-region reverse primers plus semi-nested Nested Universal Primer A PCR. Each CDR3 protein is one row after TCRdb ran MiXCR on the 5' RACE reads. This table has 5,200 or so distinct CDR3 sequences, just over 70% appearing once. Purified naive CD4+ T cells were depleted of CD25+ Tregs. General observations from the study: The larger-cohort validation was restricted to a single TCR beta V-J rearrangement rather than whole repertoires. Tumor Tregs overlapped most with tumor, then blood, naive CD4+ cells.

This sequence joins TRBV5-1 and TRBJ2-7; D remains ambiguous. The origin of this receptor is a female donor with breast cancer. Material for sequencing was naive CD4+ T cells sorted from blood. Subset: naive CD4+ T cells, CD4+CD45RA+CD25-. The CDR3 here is CASSLAPASYEQYF. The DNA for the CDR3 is TGCGCCAGCAGCTTGGCCCCAGCCTCCTACGAGCAGTACTTC.